Described below is a single T cell receptor beta chain sequence and its context. At one of its ends the junction is not consistent with the germline gene, which may arise from a read error. This specimen comes from a study of blood T cell repertoires in COVID-19. Per the study methods: By means of reference gene primer amplification, nucleated cell counts were estimated. Some clones are missing from TCRdb's copy, which holds only in-frame ones; the method was immunoSEQ multiplex PCR. The V and J calls and clone size were taken over from that table, and D and trimming were inferred from the DNA. The table shows approximately 150,000 clones, with around 84% occurring only once. The CDR3 totals 14 residues. Germline V gene data show CDR1 as SSHAT and CDR2 as FNYEAQ (reference sequence).

This chain uses TRBV7-7 with TRBJ2-1; 8 nucleotides line up with TRBD2. What was sequenced was peripheral blood. This clonotype originated in an elderly woman with acute or convalescent COVID-19. This chain's CDR3 is CASSPGLAGHEQFF. CDR3 DNA sequence: TGTGCTAGCAGCCCCGGGCTAGCGGGCCATGAGCAGTTCTTC.